These 17 T cell receptor beta chains were sequenced from one sample in a study of OX40 agonist ivuxolimab in advanced cancers. Sequencing was performed with immunoSEQ multiplex PCR; in TCRdb, only in-frame clones are kept and a portion is missing. This repertoire shows tens of thousands of clones, more than 80% found once; its top ten account for less than 3%. The sequenced sample was CD4+ or CD8+ T cells sorted from blood, obtained in a trial of the OX40 agonist ivuxolimab. Every receptor here comes from an adult with an advanced solid tumor such as melanoma, head and neck, liver or kidney cancer.

The chain is built from TRBV10-1 and TRBJ2-3; D remains ambiguous. Trimming pared 10 bases from V and 4 bases from J, leaving 21 bases between. The CDR3 is 15 amino acids. Per the germline V gene, CDR1 is WNHNN and CDR2 is SYGVQD (reference sequence). The CDR3 protein is CATSQATTSADTQYF. The DNA for the CDR3 is TGCGCCACTAGTCAGGCTACGACCTCCGCAGATACGCAGTATTTT.

The CDR3 nucleotides are TGTGCCAGTAGTATAGGGGCCATGAACACTGAAGCTTTCTTT. Protein: CASSIGAMNTEAFF. The genes are TRBV19 and TRBJ1-1, with D unresolved. CDR1 is LNHDA, CDR2 SQIVND, per germline (reference sequence). The CDR3 spans 14 residues. The V end lost 1 base, the J end lost 0 bases, and 6 bases lay between the germline ends.

The rearrangement uses TRBV5-1 and TRBJ1-1; D is ambiguous. The CDR3 length is 14 residues. Per the germline V gene, CDR1 is SGHRS and CDR2 is YFSETQ. V lost 0 bases and J 0 bases, leaving 6 bases between the germline ends. DNA for the CDR3: TGCGCCAGCAGCTTGGCCCGGATGAACACTGAAGCTTTCTTT. It yields the protein CASSLARMNTEAFF.

This clone was seen just once. The V call is TRBV27, the J call TRBJ1-2; TRBD1 might be the D (5 bases). The CDR3 is 16 amino acids. Germline V CDR1 and CDR2: MNHEY, SMNVEV (reference sequence). The germline V and J ends were trimmed by 6 bases and 0 bases, with 17 bases remaining between them. The CDR3 region is CASSRLTRDSNYGYTF. The CDR3 DNA is TGTGCCAGCAGCCGACTCACCAGGGACTCTAACTATGGCTACACCTTC.

This rearrangement joins TRBV7-3 to TRBJ2-1, with D perhaps matching TRBD2 (5 bases). Trimming left V 5 bases short and J 3 bases short, with 17 bases between. This CDR3 has 16 amino acids. The germline gives CDR1 SGHTA, CDR2 FQGTGA. CDR3 sequence (DNA): TGTGCCAGCAGCCCCCAGACCGGGGTTAGCTACAATGAGCAGTTCTTC. Amino acids: CASSPQTGVSYNEQFF.

The genes are TRBV27 and TRBJ1-1; no clear D gene. CDR3 length: 13 residues. Germline-derived CDR1 and CDR2 are MNHEY and SMNVEV (reference sequence). V lost 0 bases to trimming and J lost 1 base, with 3 bases between them. CDR3: CASSLSRNTEAFF. The CDR3 nucleotides are TGTGCCAGCAGTTTATCGAGGAACACTGAAGCTTTCTTT.

This sequence joins TRBV5-1 and TRBJ2-7, with D tentatively TRBD2 (6 bases). The CDR3 is made up of 14 amino acids. Trimming stripped 0 bases from V and 5 bases from J, with 12 bases between. Germline loops: CDR1 SGHRS, CDR2 YFSETQ. CDR3 protein: CASSLAGEVDEQYV. Written as DNA, the CDR3 is TGCGCCAGCAGCTTGGCCGGGGAGGTGGACGAGCAGTACGTC.

The chain carries TRBV27 and TRBJ1-1; a weak D match, TRBD1 (6 bases). Germline CDR1 reads MNHEY; CDR2 reads SMNVEV (reference sequence). CDR3 length: 14 amino acids. V lost 3 bases to trimming and J lost 1 base, with 9 bases between them. CDR3: CASSFLQGNTEAFF. The CDR3 DNA sequence: TGTGCCAGCAGTTTTTTACAGGGGAACACTGAAGCTTTCTTT.

The chain joins TRBV18 to TRBJ2-1; 7 bases align to TRBD2. Trimming took 5 bases from V and 10 from J; bases not matched to a gene: 5. The CDR3 consists of 12 residues. Germline CDR1 and CDR2: KGHSH and LQKENI. CDR3 protein: CASSSGEGEQFF. The CDR3 DNA is TGTGCCAGCTCAAGCGGGGAGGGGGAGCAGTTCTTC.

The chain couples TRBV28 to TRBJ2-7; the match to TRBD2 covers 7 bases. The CDR3 is 15 amino acids. The V segment lost 5 bases and the J segment 5 bases; nucleotides outside the gene matches: 12. Germline V gives CDR1 MDHEN, CDR2 SYDVKM. The CDR3 coding sequence is TGTGCCAGCAGTCCCAGCGGGGAATATAGTAACGAGCAGTACGTC. Translated: CASSPSGEYSNEQYV.

This rearrangement joins TRBV28 to TRBJ2-7; 7 bases match TRBD1. The J segment lost 3 bases and the V segment lost 5 bases, leaving 10 bases of the junction unmatched. Germline CDR1 and CDR2: MDHEN and SYDVKM. This CDR3 is 15 amino acids long. CDR3 residues: CASSPQGFGDYEQYV. DNA for the CDR3: TGTGCCAGCAGTCCACAGGGGTTCGGTGACTACGAGCAGTACGTC.

This chain joins TRBV2 and TRBJ2-1, with 7 bases that match TRBD1. Germline-derived CDR1 and CDR2 are SNHLY and FYNNEI. The CDR3 contains 15 residues. The ends lost 10 bases at V and 5 bases at J; junction bases unmatched: 14. CDR3 DNA sequence: TGTGCCACGAAAGAGAGGGACAGACCAAACAATGAGCAGTTCTTC. It yields the protein CATKERDRPNNEQFF.

The rearrangement uses TRBV28 and TRBJ1-3; no definite D call. Germline V gene lookup returns CDR1 MDHEN and CDR2 SYDVKM. Trimming took off 2 bases at V and 4 bases at J, with 9 bases between the two ends. The CDR3 runs 14 residues. The CDR3 sequence is CASSLRLGGNTIYF. CDR3 sequence (DNA): TGTGCCAGCAGTTTAAGGTTGGGCGGAAACACCATATATTTT.

The V and J genes are TRBV7-6 and TRBJ1-4; tentatively, D is TRBD1 (6 bases). With 1 base removed from V and 4 bases from J, the gap between germline ends came to 13 bases. Germline values: CDR1 SGHVS, CDR2 FNYEAQ. The CDR3 totals 16 residues. CDR3 sequence reads: CASSLGLTGNNEKLFF. CDR3 DNA: TGTGCCAGCAGCTTAGGTTTAACAGGGAATAATGAAAAACTGTTTTTT.

This chain joins TRBV7-2 and TRBJ1-4; the match to TRBD1 covers 10 bases. The CDR3 covers 17 residues. The germline CDR1 and CDR2 sequences are SGHTA and FQGNSA. The V and J ends lost 5 bases and 6 bases, in that order; junction bases with no gene match: 12. The CDR3 spells CASSLLGTGDSDEKLFF. The CDR3 DNA reads as TGTGCCAGCAGCCTACTGGGGACAGGGGATTCGGATGAAAAACTGTTTTTT.

The rearrangement uses TRBV7-2 and TRBJ2-5; 12 bases agree with TRBD2. Germline V gene lookup returns CDR1 SGHTA and CDR2 FQGNSA. The CDR3 extends over 18 amino acids. The junction had 18 bases not matched to a gene; V was cut back by 5 bases and J by 8 bases. CDR3 sequence: CASSDHGLAGTLRRTQYF. The CDR3 bases are TGTGCCAGCAGCGACCACGGACTAGCGGGGACCCTTCGAAGAACCCAGTACTTC.

This rearrangement joins TRBV2 to TRBJ2-3; D is tentatively TRBD1 or TRBD2 (5 bases each). The CDR3 contains 14 residues. Germline V CDR1 and CDR2: SNHLY, FYNNEI. V gave up 7 bases and J gave up 7 bases, with 18 bases separating them. This CDR3 reads CASTPGPGGNTQYF. The DNA of the CDR3 is TGTGCCAGCACCCCGGGGCCCGGAGGAAATACGCAGTATTTT.